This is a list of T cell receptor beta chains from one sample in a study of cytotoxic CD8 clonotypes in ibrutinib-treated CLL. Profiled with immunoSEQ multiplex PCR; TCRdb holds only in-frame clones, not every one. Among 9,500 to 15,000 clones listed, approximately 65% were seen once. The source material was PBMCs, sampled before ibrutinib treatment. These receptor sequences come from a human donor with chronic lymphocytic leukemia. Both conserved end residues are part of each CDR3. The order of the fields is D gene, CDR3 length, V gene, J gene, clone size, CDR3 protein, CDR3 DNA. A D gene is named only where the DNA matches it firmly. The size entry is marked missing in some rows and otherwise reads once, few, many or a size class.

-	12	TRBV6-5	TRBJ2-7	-	CASRGAPYEQYF	TGTGCCAGCAGGGGTGCCCCCTACGAGCAGTACTTC
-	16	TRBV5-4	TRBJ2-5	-	CASSFNRGGHEETQYF	TGTGCCAGCAGCTTTAATAGGGGTGGGCACGAGGAGACCCAGTACTTC
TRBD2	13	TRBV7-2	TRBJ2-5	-	CASRLLADETQYF	TGTGCCAGCAGATTACTAGCGGATGAGACCCAGTACTTC
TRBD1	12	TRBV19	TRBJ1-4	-	CASNRGNEKLFF	TGTGCCAGTAACAGGGGGAATGAAAAACTGTTTTTT
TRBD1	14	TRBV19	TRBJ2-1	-	CASSQDRYYNEQFF	TGTGCCAGTAGTCAGGACAGGTACTACAATGAGCAGTTCTTC
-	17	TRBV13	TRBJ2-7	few	CASSPQPWGGRIYEQYF	TGTGCCAGCAGCCCCCAACCATGGGGGGGCCGGATTTACGAGCAGTACTTC
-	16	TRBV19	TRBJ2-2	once	CASSIDRTYLPGELFF	TGTGCCAGTAGTATAGATAGGACCTACCTCCCCGGGGAGCTGTTTTTT
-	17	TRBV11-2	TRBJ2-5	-	CASSLVQGGSGMQTQYF	TGTGCCAGCAGCTTAGTACAGGGAGGATCGGGCATGCAGACCCAGTACTTC
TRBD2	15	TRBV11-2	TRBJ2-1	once	CASRGLAGVHNEQFF	TGTGCCAGCAGGGGACTAGCGGGGGTCCACAATGAGCAGTTCTTC
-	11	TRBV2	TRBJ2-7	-	CASSRIYEQYF	TGTGCCAGCAGCCGAATATACGAGCAGTACTTC
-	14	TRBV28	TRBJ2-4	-	CASSLLGSKNIQYF	TGTGCCAGCAGTTTATTGGGGTCCAAAAACATTCAGTACTTC
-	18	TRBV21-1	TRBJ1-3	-	CASKGPGTGGKAGNTIYF	TGTGCCAGCAAGGGGCCCGGGACAGGGGGCAAAGCTGGAAACACCATATATTTT
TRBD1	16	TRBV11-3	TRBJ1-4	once	CASSLDPRGGEEKLFF	TGTGCCAGCAGCTTAGATCCCAGGGGGGGAGAAGAAAAACTGTTTTTT
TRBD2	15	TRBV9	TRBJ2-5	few	CASSVDGAGGETQYF	TGTGCCAGCAGCGTAGATGGAGCGGGGGGAGAGACCCAGTACTTC
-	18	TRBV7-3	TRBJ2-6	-	CASSRCVRLQSRANVLTF	TGTGCCAGCAGCAGATGCGTACGCTTACAAAGTCGGGCCAACGTCCTGACTTTC
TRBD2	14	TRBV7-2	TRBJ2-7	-	CASSLSGGPYEQYF	TGTGCCAGCAGCCTTAGCGGGGGGCCCTACGAGCAGTACTTC
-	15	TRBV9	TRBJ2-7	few	CASSVRDIPSYEQYF	TGTGCCAGCAGCGTCCGGGACATTCCTTCCTACGAGCAGTACTTC